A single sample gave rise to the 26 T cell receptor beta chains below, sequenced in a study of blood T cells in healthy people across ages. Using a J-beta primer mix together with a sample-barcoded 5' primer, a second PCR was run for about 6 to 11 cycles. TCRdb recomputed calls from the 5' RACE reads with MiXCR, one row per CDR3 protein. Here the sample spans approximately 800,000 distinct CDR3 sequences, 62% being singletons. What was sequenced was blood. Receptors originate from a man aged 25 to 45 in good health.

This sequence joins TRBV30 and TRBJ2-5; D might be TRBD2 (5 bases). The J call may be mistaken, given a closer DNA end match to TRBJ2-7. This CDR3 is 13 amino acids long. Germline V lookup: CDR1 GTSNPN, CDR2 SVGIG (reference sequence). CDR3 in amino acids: CAWSARGFAEQYF. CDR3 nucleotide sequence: TGTGCCTGGAGTGCAAGAGGGTTTGCCGAGCAGTACTTC.

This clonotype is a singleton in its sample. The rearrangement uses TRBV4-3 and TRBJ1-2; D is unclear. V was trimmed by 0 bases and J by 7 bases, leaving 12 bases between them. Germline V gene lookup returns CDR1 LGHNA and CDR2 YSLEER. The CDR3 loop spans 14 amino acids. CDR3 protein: CASSQEVPSGGYTF. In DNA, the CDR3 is TGCGCCAGCAGCCAAGAGGTCCCTTCCGGTGGCTACACCTTC.

CDR3 amino acids: CASSYHGQGTNNEQFF. DNA for the CDR3: TGTGCCAGCAGCTATCACGGACAGGGGACCAACAATGAGCAGTTCTTC. This chain uses TRBV5-8 with TRBJ2-1, with 9 bases lining up with TRBD1. V gave up 3 bases and J gave up 5 bases; unmatched junction bases: 9. The CDR3 runs to 16 residues. CDR1 SGHTS and CDR2 YDEGEE come from the germline V gene.

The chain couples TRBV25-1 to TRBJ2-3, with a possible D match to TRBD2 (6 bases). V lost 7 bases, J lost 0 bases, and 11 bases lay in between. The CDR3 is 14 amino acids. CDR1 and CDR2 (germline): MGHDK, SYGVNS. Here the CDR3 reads CASNRGSSTDTQYF. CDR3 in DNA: TGTGCCAGCAACCGGGGGAGTAGCACAGATACGCAGTATTTT. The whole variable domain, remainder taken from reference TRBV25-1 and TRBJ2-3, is EADIYQTPRYLVIGTGKKITLECSQTMGHDKMYWYQQDPGMELHLIHYSYGVNSTEKGDLSSESTVSRIRTEHFPLTLESARPSHTSQYLCASNRGSSTDTQYFGPGTRLTVL.

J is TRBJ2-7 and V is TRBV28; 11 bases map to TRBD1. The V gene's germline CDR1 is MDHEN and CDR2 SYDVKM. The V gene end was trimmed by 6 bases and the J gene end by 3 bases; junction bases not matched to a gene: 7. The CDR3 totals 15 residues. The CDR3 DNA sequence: TGTGCCAGCAGGCTAGGGACAGGGGGATTCTACGAGCAGTACTTC. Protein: CASRLGTGGFYEQYF.

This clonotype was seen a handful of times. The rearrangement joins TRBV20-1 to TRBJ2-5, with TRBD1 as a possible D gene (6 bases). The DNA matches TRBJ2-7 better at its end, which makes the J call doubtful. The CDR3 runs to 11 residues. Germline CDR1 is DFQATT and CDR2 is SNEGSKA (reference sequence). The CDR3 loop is CSAHRVTEQYF. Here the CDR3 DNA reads TGCAGTGCTCACAGGGTCACCGAGCAGTACTTC.

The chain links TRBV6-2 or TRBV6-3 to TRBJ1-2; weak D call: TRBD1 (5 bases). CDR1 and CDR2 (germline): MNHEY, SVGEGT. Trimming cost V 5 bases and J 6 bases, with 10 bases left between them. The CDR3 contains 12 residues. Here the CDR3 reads CASSLEQDGYTF. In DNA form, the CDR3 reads TGTGCCAGCAGTCTCGAACAGGATGGCTACACCTTC.

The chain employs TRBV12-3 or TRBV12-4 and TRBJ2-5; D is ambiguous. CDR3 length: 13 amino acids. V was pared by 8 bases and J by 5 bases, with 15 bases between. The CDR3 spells CASLDGPGETQYF. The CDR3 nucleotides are TGTGCCAGCCTGGACGGCCCTGGGGAGACCCAGTACTTC.

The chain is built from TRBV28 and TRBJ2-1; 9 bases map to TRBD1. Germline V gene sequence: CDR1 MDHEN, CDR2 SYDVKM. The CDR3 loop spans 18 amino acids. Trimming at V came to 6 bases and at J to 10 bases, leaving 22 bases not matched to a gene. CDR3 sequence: CASSPGALTGGKGGEQFF. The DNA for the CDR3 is TGTGCCAGCAGCCCCGGGGCCCTCACAGGGGGCAAAGGTGGGGAGCAGTTCTTC.

The CDR3 protein is CASSRVAGAPDTQYF. The CDR3 coding sequence is TGTGCCAGCAGCAGGGTAGCGGGCGCACCGGATACGCAGTATTTT. V and J are TRBV7-2 and TRBJ2-3; 7 bases align to TRBD2. Germline-derived CDR1 and CDR2 are SGHTA and FQGNSA. There are 15 residues in the CDR3. The junction had 11 bases not matched to a gene; V was cut back by 5 bases and J by 6 bases.

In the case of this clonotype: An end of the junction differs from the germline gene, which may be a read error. As DNA, the CDR3 is TGTGTCAGCAGTTTTAGTAGCGGGGTCACAGGTACGCAGTATTTT. It encodes CVSSFSSGVTGTQYF. The V call is TRBV12-3 or TRBV12-4, the J call TRBJ2-3; 8 bases are shared with TRBD2. CDR3 length: 15 amino acids.

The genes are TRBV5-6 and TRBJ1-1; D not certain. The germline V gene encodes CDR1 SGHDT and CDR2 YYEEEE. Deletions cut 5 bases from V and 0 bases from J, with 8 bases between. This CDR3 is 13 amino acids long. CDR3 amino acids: CASRLSVNTEAFF. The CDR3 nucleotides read TGTGCCAGCAGACTTTCGGTGAACACTGAAGCTTTCTTT.

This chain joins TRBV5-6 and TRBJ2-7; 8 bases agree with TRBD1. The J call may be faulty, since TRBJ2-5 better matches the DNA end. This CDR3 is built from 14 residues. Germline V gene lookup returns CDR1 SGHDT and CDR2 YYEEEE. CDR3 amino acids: CASRDRGLQETQYF. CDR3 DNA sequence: TGTGCCAGCAGAGACAGGGGCCTCCAAGAGACCCAGTACTTC.

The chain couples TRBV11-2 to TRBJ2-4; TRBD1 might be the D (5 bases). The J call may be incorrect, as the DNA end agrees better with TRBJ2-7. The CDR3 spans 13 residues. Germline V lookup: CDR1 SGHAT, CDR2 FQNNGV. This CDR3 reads CASSFNRPYEQYF. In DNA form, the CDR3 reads TGTGCCAGCAGCTTTAACAGGCCCTACGAGCAGTACTTC.

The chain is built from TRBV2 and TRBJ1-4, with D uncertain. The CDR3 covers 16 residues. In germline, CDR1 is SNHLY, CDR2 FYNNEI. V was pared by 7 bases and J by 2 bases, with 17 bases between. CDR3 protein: CASTSPRTVTNEKLFF. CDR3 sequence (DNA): TGTGCCAGCACTTCCCCCAGGACTGTTACTAATGAAAAACTGTTTTTT.

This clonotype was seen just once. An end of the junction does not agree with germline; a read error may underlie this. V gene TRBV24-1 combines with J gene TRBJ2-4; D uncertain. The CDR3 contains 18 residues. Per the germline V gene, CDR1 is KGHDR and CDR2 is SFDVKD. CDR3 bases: TGTGCCGCCAGTGATAGGCAGGTTGGCGTTCTGGCCAAAAACATTCAGTACTTC. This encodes CAASDRQVGVLAKNIQYF.

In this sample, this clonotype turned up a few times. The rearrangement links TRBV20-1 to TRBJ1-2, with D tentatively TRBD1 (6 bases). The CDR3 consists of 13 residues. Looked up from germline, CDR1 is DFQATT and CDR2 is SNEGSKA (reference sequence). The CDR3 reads CGGPGQLIYGYTF. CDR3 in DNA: TGCGGGGGACCGGGACAATTAATCTATGGCTACACCTTC.

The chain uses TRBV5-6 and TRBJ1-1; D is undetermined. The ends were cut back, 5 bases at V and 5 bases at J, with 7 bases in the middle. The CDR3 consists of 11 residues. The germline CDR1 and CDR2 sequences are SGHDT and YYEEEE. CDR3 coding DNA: TGTGCCAGCAGAGGAGAGACTGAAGCTTTCTTT. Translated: CASRGETEAFF.

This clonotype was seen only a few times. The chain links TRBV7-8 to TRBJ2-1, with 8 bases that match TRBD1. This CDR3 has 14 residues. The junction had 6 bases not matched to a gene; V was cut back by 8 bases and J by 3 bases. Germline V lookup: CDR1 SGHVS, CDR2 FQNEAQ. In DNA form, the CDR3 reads TGTGCCAGCCTAGGAACAGGGGGCTACAATGAGCAGTTCTTC. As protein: CASLGTGGYNEQFF. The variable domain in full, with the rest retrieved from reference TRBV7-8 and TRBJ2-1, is GAGVSQSPRYKVAKRGQDVALRCDPISGHVSLFWYQQALGQGPEFLTYFQNEAQLDKSGLPSDRFFAERPEGSVSTLKIQRTQQEDSAVYLCASLGTGGYNEQFFGPGTRLTVL.

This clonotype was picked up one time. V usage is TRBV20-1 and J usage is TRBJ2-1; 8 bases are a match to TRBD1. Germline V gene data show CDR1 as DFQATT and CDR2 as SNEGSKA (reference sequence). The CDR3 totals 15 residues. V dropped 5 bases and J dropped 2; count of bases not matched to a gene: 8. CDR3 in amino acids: CSAFSMDRAYNEQFF. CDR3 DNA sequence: TGCAGTGCTTTCTCTATGGACAGGGCCTACAATGAGCAGTTCTTC.

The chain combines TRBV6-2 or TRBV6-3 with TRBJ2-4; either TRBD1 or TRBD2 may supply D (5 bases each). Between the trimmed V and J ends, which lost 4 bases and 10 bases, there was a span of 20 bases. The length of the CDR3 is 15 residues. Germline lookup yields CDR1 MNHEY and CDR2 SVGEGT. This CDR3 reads CASSFSEGLYVIQYF. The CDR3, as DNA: TGTGCCAGCAGTTTCTCCGAGGGGTTGTACGTTATTCAGTACTTC.

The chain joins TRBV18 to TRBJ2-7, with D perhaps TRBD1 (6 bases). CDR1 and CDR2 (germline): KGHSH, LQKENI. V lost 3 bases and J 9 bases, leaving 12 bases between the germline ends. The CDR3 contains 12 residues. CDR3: CASSPQGRGQYF. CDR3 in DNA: TGTGCCAGCTCACCCCAGGGCAGGGGGCAGTACTTC.

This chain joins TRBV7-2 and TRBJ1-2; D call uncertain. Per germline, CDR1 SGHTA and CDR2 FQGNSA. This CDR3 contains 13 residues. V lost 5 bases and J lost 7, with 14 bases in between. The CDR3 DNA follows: TGTGCCAGCAGCCCCGGTTCCCCGGGTGGCTACACCTTC. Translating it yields CASSPGSPGGYTF. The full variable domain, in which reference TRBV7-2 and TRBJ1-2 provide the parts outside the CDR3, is GAGVSQSPSNKVTEKGKDVELRCDPISGHTALYWYRQSLGQGLEFLIYFQGNSAPDKSGLPSDRFSAERTGGSVSTLTIQRTQQEDSAVYLCASSPGSPGGYTFGSGTRLTVV.

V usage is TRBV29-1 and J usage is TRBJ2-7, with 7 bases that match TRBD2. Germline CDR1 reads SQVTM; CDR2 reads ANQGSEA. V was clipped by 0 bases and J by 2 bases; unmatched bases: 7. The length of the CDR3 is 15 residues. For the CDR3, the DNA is TGCAGCGTTGAAGACGGGACTACAGCTCCCTACGAGCAGTACTTC. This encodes CSVEDGTTAPYEQYF.

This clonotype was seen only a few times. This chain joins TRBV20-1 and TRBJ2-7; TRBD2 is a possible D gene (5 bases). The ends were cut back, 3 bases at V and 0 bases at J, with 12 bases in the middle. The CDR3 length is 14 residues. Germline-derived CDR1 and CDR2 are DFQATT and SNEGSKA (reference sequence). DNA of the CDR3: TGCAGTGCTAGTCGCGACTACTCCTCCTACGAGCAGTACTTC. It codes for CSASRDYSSYEQYF.

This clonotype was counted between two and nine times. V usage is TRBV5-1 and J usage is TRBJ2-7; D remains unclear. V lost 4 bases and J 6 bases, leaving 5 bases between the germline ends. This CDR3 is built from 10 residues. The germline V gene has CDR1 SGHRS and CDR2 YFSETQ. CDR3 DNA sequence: TGCGCCAGCAGCCCTACCGAGCAGTACTTC. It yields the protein CASSPTEQYF.